This T cell receptor beta chain was sequenced during a study of cytomegalovirus exposure and HLA in healthy donors. Study context: The roughly 120 million unique TCR beta sequences, from roughly 170 million T cells, were found by an earlier analysis.

The CDR3 runs to 14 residues. V was clipped by 4 bases and J by 10 bases, with 20 bases between them. Per germline, CDR1 LGHNA and CDR2 YNFKEQ. Primers: 60 Vbeta forward and 13 Jbeta reverse. Sequenced by immunoSEQ multiplex PCR; TCRdb stores in-frame clones only, minus some. Found here are fewer than 200,000 clones, approximately 76% of them singletons; the top ten hold 1.3% to 1.5%. Study-wide results and caveats: Productive status was seen about 90% or about 30% of the time for most TCR beta V segments in an earlier analysis.

This clone was counted only a few times. Antigen specificity is unknown. The sequence came from a man aged 55 to 70 in good health and CMV-seronegative. Sequencing was performed on PBMCs. V usage is TRBV4-2 and J usage is TRBJ2-7; TRBD1 might be the D (6 bases). CDR3 in amino acids: CASSPLSLQGTQYF. CDR3 DNA: TGTGCCAGCAGCCCCCTTTCATTACAGGGTACCCAGTACTTC.